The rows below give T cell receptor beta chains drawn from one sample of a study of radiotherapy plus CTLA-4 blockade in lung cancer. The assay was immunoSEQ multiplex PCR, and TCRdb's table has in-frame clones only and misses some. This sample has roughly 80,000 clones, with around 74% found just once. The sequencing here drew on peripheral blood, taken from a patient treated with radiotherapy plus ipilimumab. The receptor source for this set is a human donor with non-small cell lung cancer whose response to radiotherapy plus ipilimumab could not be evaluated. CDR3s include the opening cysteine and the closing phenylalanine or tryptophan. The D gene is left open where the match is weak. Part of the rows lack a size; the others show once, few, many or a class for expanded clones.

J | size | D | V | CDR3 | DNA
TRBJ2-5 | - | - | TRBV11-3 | CASSLDRSSTGEQYF | TGTGCCAGCAGCTTAGACCGGTCCTCCACGGGTGAGCAGTACTTC
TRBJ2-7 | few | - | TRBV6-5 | CASSYSKGYEQYF | TGTGCCAGCAGTTACTCGAAGGGGTACGAGCAGTACTTC
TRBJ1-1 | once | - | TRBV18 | CASSPTGGITEAFF | TGTGCCAGCTCACCAACGGGGGGCATTACTGAAGCTTTCTTT
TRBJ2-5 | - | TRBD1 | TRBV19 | CASSFKPTGGAETQYF | TGTGCCAGTAGTTTCAAACCCACAGGGGGCGCGGAGACCCAGTACTTC
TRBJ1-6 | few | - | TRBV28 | CASSSYGQTNSPLHF | TGTGCCAGCAGTAGCTATGGACAGACCAATTCACCCCTCCACTTT
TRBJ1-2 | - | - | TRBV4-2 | CASSLGGGRSGYTF | TGTGCCAGCAGCTTGGGGGGAGGGAGGTCTGGCTACACCTTC
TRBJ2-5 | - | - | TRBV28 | CASSRAVEQYF | TGTGCCAGCAGTCGCGCAGTGGAGCAGTACTTC
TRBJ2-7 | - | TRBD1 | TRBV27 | CASRGQGPYEQYF | TGTGCCAGCAGGGGACAGGGCCCCTACGAGCAGTACTTC
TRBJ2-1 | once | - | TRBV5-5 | CASSLDLGASYNEQFF | TGTGCCAGCAGCTTGGATCTGGGAGCTTCCTACAATGAGCAGTTCTTC
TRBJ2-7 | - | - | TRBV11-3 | CASSFPGHIAYEQYF | TGTGCCAGCAGCTTTCCGGGACACATAGCCTACGAGCAGTACTTC
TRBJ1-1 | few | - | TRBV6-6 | CASSYTTQGTEAFF | TGTGCCAGCAGTTACACTACGCAGGGAACTGAAGCTTTCTTT
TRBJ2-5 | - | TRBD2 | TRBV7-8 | CASSLGTSLQETQYF | TGTGCCAGCAGCTTAGGGACTAGCTTACAAGAGACCCAGTACTTC
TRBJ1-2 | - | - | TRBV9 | CASSVEGFGGRGYGYTF | TGTGCCAGCAGCGTAGAAGGATTTGGCGGCAGGGGCTATGGCTACACCTTC
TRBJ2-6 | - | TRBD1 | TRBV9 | CASSGWDSSGANVLTF | TGTGCCAGCAGCGGCTGGGACAGCTCTGGGGCCAACGTCCTGACTTTC
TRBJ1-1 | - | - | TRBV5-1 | CASSLSQVNTEAFF | TGCGCCAGCAGCTTGTCACAGGTGAACACTGAAGCTTTCTTT
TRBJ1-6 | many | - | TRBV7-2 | CASRQEGVGNSPLHF | TGTGCCAGCAGGCAGGAGGGCGTTGGGAATTCACCCCTCCACTTT
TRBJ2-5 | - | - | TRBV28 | CASSFKRIMETQYF | TGTGCCAGCAGTTTCAAGCGCATTATGGAGACCCAGTACTTC
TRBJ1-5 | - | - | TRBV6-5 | CASTTGGQPQHF | TGTGCCAGCACCACGGGGGGACAGCCCCAGCATTTT
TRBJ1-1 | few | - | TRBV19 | CASSIFVGNTEAFF | TGTGCCAGTAGTATATTTGTCGGGAACACTGAAGCTTTCTTT
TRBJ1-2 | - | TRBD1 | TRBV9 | CASSPGQGARGYTF | TGTGCCAGCAGCCCTGGACAGGGGGCTCGTGGCTACACCTTC
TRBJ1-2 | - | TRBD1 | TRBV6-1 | CASSAEGTGTFLAGYTF | TGTGCCAGCAGTGCGGAGGGGACAGGGACCTTCCTAGCTGGCTACACCTTC
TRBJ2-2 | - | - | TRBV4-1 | CASSQGNGATPNTGELFF | TGCGCCAGCAGCCAAGGGAACGGAGCGACCCCGAACACCGGGGAGCTGTTTTTT
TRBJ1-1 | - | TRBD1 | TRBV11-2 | CASKTGLEAFF | TGTGCCAGCAAGACAGGGCTCGAAGCTTTCTTT
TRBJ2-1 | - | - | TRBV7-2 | CASSLGSREVFPYNEQFF | TGTGCCAGCAGCTTAGGGTCGCGGGAAGTTTTCCCCTACAATGAGCAGTTCTTC
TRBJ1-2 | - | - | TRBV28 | CASSTVPNYGYTF | TGTGCCAGCAGCACGGTTCCAAACTATGGCTACACCTTC
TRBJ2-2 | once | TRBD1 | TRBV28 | CASSSIFRTGGEAGELFF | TGTGCCAGCAGTTCGATTTTTCGGACAGGGGGAGAGGCCGGGGAGCTGTTTTTT